This T cell receptor beta chain stems from a study of radiotherapy plus CTLA-4 blockade in lung cancer. Focal radiation and CTLA-4 blockade (ipilimumab) were tested in chemo-refractory metastatic non-small-cell lung cancer patients. Germline CDR1 reads SGHVS; CDR2 reads FQNEAQ. This CDR3 has 18 residues. Overall study findings and caveats: Radiotherapy plus ipilimumab was followed by expansion in blood of tumor-derived TCR clones.

The assay was immunoSEQ multiplex PCR, and TCRdb's table has in-frame clones only and misses some. This sample yields about 62,000 clones, of which 65% to 85% are seen a single time; 2.9% belongs to the top ten. Concerning this clone itself: Its target is not known. One junction end disagrees with the germline gene, perhaps due to a read error.

The rearrangement uses TRBV7-8 and TRBJ2-2; TRBD1 is a possible D gene (6 bases). The receptor was isolated from a human donor with non-small cell lung cancer who had a complete response to radiotherapy plus ipilimumab. Sequencing was performed on peripheral blood, taken from a patient treated with radiotherapy plus ipilimumab. CDR3 sequence: CASSRRQGQASNPGELFF. Written as DNA, the CDR3 is TGTGCCAGCAGTAGAAGGCAGGGGCAAGCTTCGAACCCCGGGGAGCTGTTTTTT.